These T cell receptor beta chains were read from a single sample in a study of blood T cells in healthy people across ages. A single record per CDR3 protein comes from TCRdb applying MiXCR to the 5' RACE reads. The repertoire holds around 1,500,000 distinct CDR3 sequences, with approximately 38% as singletons. Material for sequencing was blood. These receptor sequences come from a woman aged 18-35 years in good health. The CDR3 runs from the conserved cysteine through the conserved F or W. The D gene is left open where the match is weak.

D gene,V gene,J gene,CDR3 protein
NA,TRBV29-1,NA,CSVSQATFNEQYF
NA,TRBV5-1,TRBJ2-3,CASRLDTDTQYF
TRBD2,TRBV5-1,TRBJ2-3,CASSSGLAGLDGDTQYF
TRBD1,TRBV7-8,TRBJ2-3,CASSSTGGLTWDTQYF
NA,TRBV2,TRBJ1-1,CASDRLNTEAFF
NA,TRBV6-6,NA,CASRASHEQYF
NA,TRBV20-1,TRBJ2-7,CSAIPPKIAYVQYF
NA,TRBV3-1,TRBJ2-4,CASSQPGAREQYF
TRBD2,TRBV6-6,TRBJ2-7,CASSKREDTYEQYF
NA,TRBV5-1,TRBJ2-1,CASSLEGGRYNEQFF
NA,TRBV29-1,TRBJ1-2,CSGVSGDEYYTF
NA,TRBV25-1,TRBJ2-6,CATQPSGANVLTF
NA,TRBV9,TRBJ1-1,CASSAGPAINTEAFF
TRBD2,TRBV6-8,TRBJ2-1,CASSYVPPGLASYNEQFF
NA,TRBV6-1,TRBJ2-7,CAATRSASYEQYF
NA,TRBV24-1,TRBJ2-2,CATSGNRGRGGELFF
TRBD1,TRBV29-1,TRBJ2-5,CSVSRTGDINEQYF
TRBD1,TRBV25-1,TRBJ2-7,CASSDPQTGGAYEQYF
TRBD2,TRBV9,TRBJ2-3,CASSGILPGGNLDTQYF
NA,TRBV5-1,TRBJ1-2,CASSLGVLGYGYTF
NA,TRBV14,TRBJ2-1,CASSQGGPHNEQFF
NA,TRBV28,TRBJ2-5,CASSWGGSGEQYF
TRBD1,TRBV30,TRBJ2-7,CAWRGQGYEQYF
NA,TRBV9,TRBJ2-7,CASSVGPGQPYEQYF
NA,TRBV12-3/TRBV12-4,TRBJ1-5,CASSFGLNQPQHF
TRBD2,TRBV4-1,TRBJ2-3,CASSQERGASGVRTDTQYF
NA,TRBV4-1,TRBJ1-2,CASSQDPVANYGYTF
NA,TRBV20-1,TRBJ1-6,CSARDLSGTTSPLHF
NA,TRBV12-3/TRBV12-4,TRBJ2-3,CASSMNTDTQYF
TRBD1,TRBV3-1,TRBJ1-4,CASAPWTGDEKLFF
TRBD2,TRBV5-1,TRBJ2-3,CASSRTVRGLAGSKGDTQYF
TRBD2,TRBV7-2,TRBJ2-1,CASSRPSSGRAPYNEQFF
TRBD2,TRBV12-3/TRBV12-4,TRBJ2-1,CASSPTSGRAYEQFF
NA,TRBV7-9,TRBJ2-3,CASSSQWDTPTDTQYF
TRBD1,TRBV12-3/TRBV12-4,TRBJ1-3,CASTLQGSGNTIYF
NA,TRBV12-3/TRBV12-4,TRBJ2-7,CASSSLGSTGEQYF
TRBD2,TRBV29-1,TRBJ2-3,CSVPGTSGGPLDTQYF
NA,TRBV7-2,TRBJ2-5,CASSLRGAAQETQYF
TRBD2,TRBV29-1,TRBJ2-4,CSVDAAGATKNSQYF
TRBD1,TRBV25-1,TRBJ2-7,CASTKRGQGADEQYF
NA,TRBV4-1,TRBJ2-1,CARGGTIKLRGNEQFF
NA,TRBV3-1,TRBJ1-1,CASSQTGRVTEAFF
TRBD2,TRBV20-1,TRBJ2-5,CSACRTSAGQETQYF
NA,TRBV20-1,TRBJ2-1,CSARPPGGILGEQFF
NA,TRBV20-1,TRBJ2-7,CSAPVGGPPYEQYF
NA,TRBV20-1,TRBJ2-1,CSARKPTYNEQFF
TRBD2,TRBV6-5,TRBJ2-1,CASSYSVAGVSNEQFF
TRBD2,TRBV20-1,TRBJ2-3,CSANPGGALLSTDTQYF
TRBD2,TRBV29-1,TRBJ2-1,CSVETRLAGVEFF
TRBD1,TRBV11-2,TRBJ1-1,CASSFWTTGVTEAFF
TRBD1,TRBV9,TRBJ2-3,CASSTGQGATDTQYF
TRBD2,TRBV6-5,TRBJ2-1,CASSLVAGVDEQFF
TRBD1,TRBV6-1,TRBJ2-7,CASSAGQGNTYEQYF
NA,TRBV20-1,TRBJ2-1,CSAWTRGRDEQFF
TRBD1,TRBV20-1,TRBJ1-4,CSAMTGRNEKLFF
NA,TRBV4-1,TRBJ1-4,CASSQPRDEKLFF
NA,TRBV7-2,TRBJ2-3,CASSLDVVRGTDTQYF
TRBD1,TRBV5-6,TRBJ1-1,CASSLQGAFGTEAFF